Listed here are 3 T cell receptor beta chains from one sample, sequenced in a study of blood T cells in healthy people across ages. The authors ran a second PCR of 7 to 11 cycles using a sample-barcoded 5' primer and a J-beta primer mix. Via MiXCR, TCRdb re-called the 5' RACE reads, giving one row per CDR3 protein. The sample includes fewer than 900,000 distinct CDR3 sequences, approximately 39% seen only once; the top ten take 20% to 25%. Material for sequencing was blood. Receptor source: a woman aged 55-69 years in good health.

This clonotype has just a few counts. This chain links TRBV20-1 with TRBJ2-7, with a possible D match to TRBD2 (6 bases). V lost 1 base and J 2 bases, leaving 12 bases between the germline ends. CDR1 and CDR2 from the germline V gene are DFQATT and SNEGSKA (reference sequence). The CDR3 spans 14 residues. The CDR3: CSARAGTSTYEQYF. CDR3 in DNA: TGCAGTGCTAGAGCGGGGACTTCCACCTACGAGCAGTACTTC.

This clonotype came up once. This chain uses TRBV7-9 with TRBJ1-6; D is perhaps TRBD1 (6 bases). Germline CDR1 SEHNR, CDR2 FQNEAQ (reference sequence). The CDR3 has 17 amino acids. Trimming removed 5 bases at V and 0 bases at J, with 14 bases between. The CDR3 loop reads CASSPQGLSSYNSPLHF. In DNA, the CDR3 is TGTGCCAGCAGCCCACAGGGCCTGAGCTCCTATAATTCACCCCTCCACTTT.

The chain carries TRBV29-1 and TRBJ2-3; D assignment may be TRBD1 or TRBD2 (6 bases each). Germline V lookup: CDR1 SQVTM, CDR2 ANQGSEA. The V end lost 5 bases, the J end lost 0 bases, and 18 bases lay between the germline ends. This CDR3 comprises 16 residues. The CDR3 DNA is TGCAGCGTTTTATCCGGGGGCAAAAGGAGCACAGATACGCAGTATTTT. It is translated as CSVLSGGKRSTDTQYF.